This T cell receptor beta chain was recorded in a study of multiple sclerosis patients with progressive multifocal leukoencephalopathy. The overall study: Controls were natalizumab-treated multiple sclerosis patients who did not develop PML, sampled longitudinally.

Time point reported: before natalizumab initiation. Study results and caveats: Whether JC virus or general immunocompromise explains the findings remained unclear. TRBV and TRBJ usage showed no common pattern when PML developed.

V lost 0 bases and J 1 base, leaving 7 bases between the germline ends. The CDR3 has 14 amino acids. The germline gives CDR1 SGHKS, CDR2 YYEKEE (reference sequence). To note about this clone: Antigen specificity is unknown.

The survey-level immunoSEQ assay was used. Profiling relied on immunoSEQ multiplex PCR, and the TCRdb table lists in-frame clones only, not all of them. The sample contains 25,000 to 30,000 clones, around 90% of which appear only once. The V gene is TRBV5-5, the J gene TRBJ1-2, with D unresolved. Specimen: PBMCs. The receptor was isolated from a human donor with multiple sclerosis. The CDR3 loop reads CASSLVGSNYGYTF. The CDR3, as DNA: TGTGCCAGCAGCTTGGTTGGCAGTAACTATGGCTACACCTTC. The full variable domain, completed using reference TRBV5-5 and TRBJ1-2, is DAGVTQSPTHLIKTRGQQVTLRCSPISGHKSVSWYQQVLGQGPQFIFQYYEKEERGRGNFPDRFSARQFPNYSSELNVNALLLGDSALYLCASSLVGSNYGYTFGSGTRLTVV.